A selection of T cell receptor beta chains follows, all from one sample in a study of cytomegalovirus exposure and HLA in healthy donors. Data came from immunoSEQ multiplex PCR; TCRdb stores just in-frame clones and leaves some out. The top ten clones hold approximately 6.3% of a sample with 160,000 or so clones, around 79% of them seen once. The sample comprised PBMCs. The receptors were gathered from a man aged 35-49 years in good health and CMV-seropositive. CDR3s include the opening cysteine and the closing phenylalanine or tryptophan. Fields, in order: V gene, CDR3 length, J gene, D gene, clone size, CDR3 protein, CDR3 DNA. The D gene is left open where the match is weak. Clone size is stated in some rows and not others, as once, few, many or a class when expanded.

TRBV19	12	TRBJ1-2	-	-	CASSSGGLGYTF	TGTGCCAGTAGTTCGGGGGGGCTAGGCTACACCTTC
TRBV28	15	TRBJ2-5	TRBD2	-	CASSLQGLAGGPQYF	TGTGCCAGCAGTTTACAGGGACTAGCGGGAGGGCCCCAGTACTTC
TRBV19	15	TRBJ2-7	TRBD1	-	CASSIQDRGVDEQYF	TGTGCCAGTAGTATTCAAGACAGGGGTGTCGACGAGCAGTACTTC
TRBV13	12	TRBJ1-3	-	few	CASSLSGNTIYF	TGTGCCAGCAGCTTAAGCGGAAACACCATATATTTT
TRBV7-6	16	TRBJ2-2	TRBD2	-	CASSLAGGRNTGELFF	TGTGCCAGCAGCCTAGCGGGAGGTCGGAACACCGGGGAGCTGTTTTTT
TRBV15	17	TRBJ2-3	-	-	CATSRDQAGTGTDTQYF	TGTGCCACCAGCAGAGATCAGGCAGGCACTGGGACAGATACGCAGTATTTT
TRBV29-1	14	TRBJ2-5	TRBD2	-	CSVELAGGQETQYF	TGCAGCGTTGAATTGGCGGGAGGGCAAGAGACCCAGTACTTC
TRBV7-9	16	TRBJ1-5	-	-	CASSSGAGGRNQPQHF	TGTGCCAGCAGCTCAGGGGCGGGGGGTCGTAATCAGCCCCAGCATTTT
TRBV5-3	14	TRBJ1-5	-	-	CARSQRETGQPQHF	TGTGCCAGAAGTCAAAGGGAGACGGGGCAGCCCCAGCATTTT
TRBV11-2	13	TRBJ2-7	-	-	CASSVTSFYEQYF	TGTGCCAGCAGCGTGACTAGTTTCTACGAGCAGTACTTC
TRBV6-6	14	TRBJ1-4	-	-	CASRDRTLNEKLFF	TGTGCCAGCAGAGACAGGACCCTGAATGAAAAACTGTTTTTT
TRBV9	16	TRBJ2-1	-	-	CASSVTSLSSYNEQFF	TGTGCCAGCAGCGTAACTAGCTTGAGCTCCTACAATGAGCAGTTCTTC
TRBV7-2	17	TRBJ2-3	TRBD1	-	CASSYLPGTVPTDTQYF	TGTGCCAGCAGCTACCTGCCCGGGACAGTCCCCACAGATACGCAGTATTTT
TRBV10-2	18	TRBJ2-1	TRBD2	once	CASRPGLAEPSSYNEQFF	TGCGCCAGCAGACCGGGACTAGCGGAACCCAGCTCCTACAATGAGCAGTTCTTC
TRBV7-8	14	TRBJ1-2	-	-	CASSLEWEPYGYTF	TGTGCCAGCAGCTTAGAGTGGGAGCCTTATGGCTACACCTTC
TRBV15	14	TRBJ2-7	TRBD2	-	CATSRGTSGYEQYF	TGTGCCACCAGCAGGGGGACTAGCGGCTACGAGCAGTACTTC
TRBV29-1	13	TRBJ1-6	-	-	CSVGGGYNSPLHF	TGCAGCGTTGGAGGCGGCTATAATTCACCCCTCCACTTT
TRBV30	15	TRBJ2-7	-	-	CAWSVMGLRIYEQYF	TGTGCCTGGAGTGTAATGGGACTGCGTATCTACGAGCAGTACTTC
TRBV28	14	TRBJ1-1	-	-	CASSLLRGVNEAFF	TGTGCCAGCAGTTTATTACGGGGGGTGAATGAAGCTTTCTTT
TRBV10-3	15	TRBJ2-3	-	-	CAISGANRDPDTQYF	TGTGCCATCAGTGGGGCCAACAGGGACCCAGATACGCAGTATTTT
TRBV5-6	16	TRBJ2-3	-	-	CASTRFSSLGTDTQYF	TGTGCCAGCACCCGATTTAGTAGTCTTGGTACAGATACGCAGTATTTT
TRBV5-4	17	TRBJ2-5	TRBD2	-	CASSLGIAGVQKETQYF	TGTGCCAGCAGCTTGGGTATAGCGGGGGTACAAAAAGAGACCCAGTACTTC
TRBV7-9	11	TRBJ1-2	-	few	CASSLGDGYTF	TGTGCCAGCAGCTTAGGCGATGGCTACACCTTC
TRBV5-4	15	TRBJ2-3	-	-	CASSLGGASTDTQYF	TGTGCCAGCAGCCTAGGGGGGGCTAGCACAGATACGCAGTATTTT
TRBV10-3	13	TRBJ1-4	-	-	CAIQVHLNEKLFF	TGTGCCATCCAGGTGCACCTTAATGAAAAACTGTTTTTT
TRBV9	17	TRBJ2-1	-	-	CASSAGPGLQTANEQFF	TGTGCCAGCAGCGCAGGTCCGGGACTCCAAACGGCCAATGAGCAGTTCTTC
TRBV11-3	18	TRBJ2-2	TRBD2	-	CASRGLAGTVANTGELFF	TGTGCCAGCAGGGGACTAGCGGGAACCGTCGCGAACACCGGGGAGCTGTTTTTT
TRBV6-5	12	TRBJ2-5	-	-	CASQGGLGAQYF	TGTGCCAGCCAGGGGGGACTTGGAGCCCAGTACTTC
TRBV2	14	TRBJ1-4	-	-	CASSVSGKGEKLFF	TGTGCCAGCAGTGTATCGGGAAAGGGTGAAAAACTGTTTTTT
TRBV7-3	15	TRBJ2-5	TRBD2	-	CASSLTREVTETQYF	TGTGCCAGCAGCTTAACGCGGGAGGTAACCGAGACCCAGTACTTC
TRBV11-3	15	TRBJ2-7	TRBD1	-	CASSLETGAFYEQYF	TGTGCCAGCAGCTTAGAGACAGGGGCTTTCTACGAGCAGTACTTC
TRBV7-9	14	TRBJ1-1	-	-	CASSGPGGDTEAFF	TGTGCCAGCAGCGGCCCGGGGGGAGACACTGAAGCTTTCTTT
TRBV5-4	15	TRBJ2-7	TRBD2	few	CASRTSSGGTYEQYF	TGTGCCAGCAGAACCTCTAGCGGGGGGACCTACGAGCAGTACTTC
TRBV7-9	13	TRBJ2-7	-	-	CASSLAAGYEQYF	TGTGCCAGCAGCTTAGCGGCGGGGTACGAGCAGTACTTC
TRBV9	17	TRBJ2-7	TRBD2	-	CASSVHPVLAGTYEQYF	TGTGCCAGCAGCGTCCACCCCGTACTAGCGGGAACCTACGAGCAGTACTTC
TRBV2	13	TRBJ2-7	-	-	CASRGPSSYEQYF	TGTGCCAGCAGAGGCCCTAGCTCCTACGAGCAGTACTTC
TRBV2	15	TRBJ2-7	-	-	CASSDFLQVSYEQYF	TGTGCCAGCAGTGATTTTCTACAGGTCTCCTACGAGCAGTACTTC
TRBV5-1	19	TRBJ2-2	TRBD2	-	CASSLALRTSGGYTGELFF	TGCGCCAGCAGCTTGGCCCTTAGGACTAGCGGGGGATACACCGGGGAGCTGTTTTTT
TRBV5-1	14	TRBJ2-1	-	few	CASSLQPDGNEQFF	TGCGCCAGCAGCTTGCAACCAGACGGGAATGAGCAGTTCTTC
TRBV4-1	15	TRBJ2-1	TRBD2	-	CASTRTSGLSNEQFF	TGCGCCAGCACTCGGACTAGCGGGCTCTCTAATGAGCAGTTCTTC
TRBV6-5	15	TRBJ1-1	-	few	CASSYGVHPNTEAFF	TGTGCCAGCAGTTACGGAGTACACCCAAACACTGAAGCTTTCTTT
TRBV9	16	TRBJ2-1	TRBD2	-	CASSVGGAGSHNEQFF	TGTGCCAGCAGCGTAGGGGGAGCGGGATCACACAATGAGCAGTTCTTC
TRBV28	15	TRBJ1-2	TRBD1	-	CASSLGTGWPYGYTF	TGTGCCAGCAGTTTGGGGACAGGGTGGCCGTATGGCTACACCTTC
TRBV11-3	13	TRBJ2-5	-	-	CASLSRGRGTQYF	TGTGCCAGCCTAAGTCGAGGGCGGGGGACCCAGTACTTC
TRBV2	15	TRBJ1-4	-	-	CASSDPGATNEKLFF	TGTGCCAGCAGTGATCCCGGAGCCACTAATGAAAAACTGTTTTTT
TRBV11-2	14	TRBJ2-7	-	-	CASSLSPSPYEQYF	TGTGCCAGCAGCTTATCCCCTAGCCCCTACGAGCAGTACTTC
TRBV29-1	12	TRBJ1-1	-	-	CSARGLNTEAFF	TGCAGCGCCCGAGGCTTGAACACTGAAGCTTTCTTT
TRBV30	11	TRBJ2-7	-	-	CAWTRSGEQYF	TGTGCCTGGACACGCTCGGGCGAGCAGTACTTC
TRBV15	13	TRBJ1-6	-	-	CATSRDLTSPLHF	TGTGCCACCAGCAGAGATTTGACATCACCCCTCCACTTT